These 29 T cell receptor beta chains originate from one sample sequenced in a study of shared clonotypes between healthy human individuals. The assay was immunoSEQ multiplex PCR, and TCRdb's table has in-frame clones only and misses some. This table holds approximately 2.5 million clones, roughly 93% found once. Sequencing used naive CD4+ T cells from PBMCs. Stated subset: CD45RA+ positively selected. These receptors were obtained from a man younger than 35 in good health. Some clones in this sample may be carry-over from other donors' samples.

CDR3 DNA: TGCGCCAGCAGTGGTACGTGGACTAGCGAGGTCGGGGAGCTGTTTTTT. Its protein is CASSGTWTSEVGELFF. V and J are TRBV10-2 and TRBJ2-2; 9 nucleotides align to TRBD2. From germline, CDR1 is WSHSY and CDR2 SAAADI. The CDR3 runs to 16 residues. The trim removed 4 bases at V and 7 bases at J, leaving 10 bases unmatched.

The CDR3 loop reads CASSKGRKLEYF. DNA of the CDR3: TGTGCCAGCAGCAAAGGTCGTAAACTAGAGTACTTC. This chain uses TRBV21-1 with TRBJ2-5; the table assigns TRBD2, which was not confirmed against the DNA. TRBV21-1 is described as a pseudogene. The length of the CDR3 is 12 residues.

This chain uses TRBV28 with TRBJ2-7; D not resolved. Deletions cut 2 bases from V and 6 bases from J, with 11 bases between. Germline values: CDR1 MDHEN, CDR2 SYDVKM. The CDR3 has 13 residues. The CDR3 here is CASSLPHTTEQYF. In nucleotides, the CDR3 is TGTGCCAGCAGTTTACCCCACACTACCGAGCAGTACTTC.

The chain carries TRBV6-6 and TRBJ2-2; 9 nucleotides line up with TRBD1. The V gene's germline CDR1 is MNHNY and CDR2 SVGAGI (reference sequence). Trimming took 5 bases from V and 6 from J; bases not matched to a gene: 7. The CDR3 runs to 15 residues. In DNA, the CDR3 is TGTGCCAGCAGTCCCCCGGACAGGGGCGCCGGGGAGCTGTTTTTT. Amino acid sequence: CASSPPDRGAGELFF.

The chain employs TRBV18 and TRBJ1-5; perhaps TRBD1 as D (6 bases). This CDR3 contains 15 residues. CDR1 KGHSH and CDR2 LQKENI come from the germline V gene. Trimming shortened V by 4 bases and J by 5 bases, and 15 bases separated the two germline ends. CDR3 DNA: TGTGCCAGCTCACTAAATTCAGGGGTTGATCAGCCCCAGCATTTT. Translated, it gives CASSLNSGVDQPQHF. The full variable domain, with the rest looked up from reference TRBV18 and TRBJ1-5, is NAGVMQNPRHLVRRRGQEARLRCSPMKGHSHVYWYRQLPEEGLKFMVYLQKENIIDESGMPKERFSAEFPKEGPSILRIQQVVRGDSAAYFCASSLNSGVDQPQHFGDGTRLSIL.

CDR3 region: CASSPPGHKSYEQYF. CDR3 coding DNA: TGTGCCAGCAGTCCACCGGGACACAAGTCCTACGAGCAGTACTTC. J is TRBJ2-7 and V is TRBV6-1; TRBD1 is a possible D gene (6 bases). CDR1 is MNHNS and CDR2 is SASEGT in the germline V gene. Trimming removed 5 bases from V and 1 base from J, with 15 bases in between. The CDR3 is 15 amino acids.

V and J are TRBV5-1 and TRBJ2-7; TRBD1 matches 8 bases. This CDR3 region has 14 residues. V lost 2 bases, J lost 4 bases, and 5 bases stayed unmatched. Germline V CDR1 and CDR2: SGHRS, YFSETQ. The CDR3 spells CASSFGTGFYEQYF. As DNA, the CDR3 is TGCGCCAGCAGCTTCGGGACAGGATTTTACGAGCAGTACTTC.

This chain links TRBV28 with TRBJ1-1; a possible D gene is TRBD1 (6 bases). Germline V gene data show CDR1 as MDHEN and CDR2 as SYDVKM. This CDR3 is 13 amino acids long. Trimming stripped 3 bases from V and 11 bases from J, with 16 bases between. CDR3 DNA: TGTGCCAGCAGTTTTGGCCCGGGGGGCTTTGCTTTCTTT. Its translation is CASSFGPGGFAFF.

The CDR3 region is CASSLWPDTGELFF. The CDR3, as DNA: TGCGCCAGCAGCTTGTGGCCGGACACCGGGGAGCTGTTTTTT. The chain is built from TRBV5-1 and TRBJ2-2, with no clear D. This CDR3 is built from 14 residues. From germline, CDR1 is SGHRS and CDR2 YFSETQ. Deletions cut 1 base from V and 3 bases from J, with 7 bases between. The full variable domain, completed using reference TRBV5-1 and TRBJ2-2, is KAGVTQTPRYLIKTRGQQVTLSCSPISGHRSVSWYQQTPGQGLQFLFEYFSETQRNKGNFPGRFSGRQFSNSRSEMNVSTLELGDSALYLCASSLWPDTGELFFGEGSRLTVL.

This chain uses TRBV6-1 with TRBJ1-3; D is unclear. The CDR3 sequence is 13 residues long. CDR1 and CDR2 from the germline V gene are MNHNS and SASEGT. V was trimmed by 2 bases and J by 4 bases, leaving 6 bases between them. The CDR3 here is CASSEIAGNTIYF. CDR3 bases: TGTGCCAGCAGTGAAATAGCGGGAAACACCATATATTTT.

V is TRBV2 and J is TRBJ2-7; TRBD1 might be the D (6 bases). The CDR3 has 15 residues. The V and J ends lost 7 bases and 3 bases respectively, with 19 bases between them. In germline, CDR1 is SNHLY, CDR2 FYNNEI. CDR3 amino acids: CASTRTGTRSYEQYF. DNA for the CDR3: TGTGCCAGCACCCGAACGGGGACAAGAAGCTACGAGCAGTACTTC. Filled out from reference TRBV2 and TRBJ2-7, the complete variable domain reads EPEVTQTPSHQVTQMGQEVILRCVPISNHLYFYWYRQILGQKVEFLVSFYNNEISEKSEIFDDQFSVERPDGSNFTLKIRSTKLEDSAMYFCASTRTGTRSYEQYFGPGTRLTVT.

The rearrangement links TRBV5-6 to TRBJ2-1; 9 bases match TRBD1. The germline V gene encodes CDR1 SGHDT and CDR2 YYEEEE. The CDR3 runs to 15 residues. The junction had 3 bases not matched to a gene; V was cut back by 3 bases and J by 2 bases. CDR3 sequence reads: CASSWGQGTYNEQFF. CDR3 coding DNA: TGTGCCAGCAGCTGGGGACAGGGCACCTACAATGAGCAGTTCTTC. Full variable domain (missing parts from reference TRBV5-6 and TRBJ2-1): DAGVTQSPTHLIKTRGQQVTLRCSPKSGHDTVSWYQQALGQGPQFIFQYYEEEERQRGNFPDRFSGHQFPNYSSELNVNALLLGDSALYLCASSWGQGTYNEQFFGPGTRLTVL.

The gene calls are TRBV6-6 and TRBJ1-4; D is ambiguous. Germline V lookup: CDR1 MNHNY, CDR2 SVGAGI (reference sequence). The V gene lost 8 bases and the J gene lost 6 bases, with 16 bases spanning the gap. This CDR3 spans 14 amino acids. The CDR3 loop reads CASADHSGDEKLFF. CDR3 nucleotide sequence: TGTGCCAGCGCCGACCATTCCGGGGATGAAAAACTGTTTTTT.

This clone was seen a single time. The V gene is TRBV6-1, the J gene TRBJ1-2; a possible D gene is TRBD1 (6 bases). Germline CDR1 is MNHNS and CDR2 is SASEGT. V lost 0 bases to trimming and J lost 1 base, with 18 bases between them. The CDR3 is 18 residues long. CDR3 sequence reads: CASSEAPGGRGLNYGYTF. For the CDR3, the DNA is TGTGCCAGCAGTGAAGCCCCGGGGGGGCGAGGGCTTAACTATGGCTACACCTTC.

The chain uses TRBV9 and TRBJ2-1; the match to TRBD2 covers 8 bases. With 0 bases clipped from V and 9 bases from J, the junction kept 5 bases outside the gene matches. The CDR3 extends over 14 amino acids. The germline V gene encodes CDR1 SGDLS and CDR2 YYNGEE. The CDR3 DNA sequence: TGTGCCAGCAGCGTAGTTCAGCGGGAGAGTGAGCAGTTCTTC. As protein: CASSVVQRESEQFF. The entire variable domain, with the rest obtained from reference TRBV9 and TRBJ2-1, is as follows: DSGVTQTPKHLITATGQRVTLRCSPRSGDLSVYWYQQSLDQGLQFLIQYYNGEERAKGNILERFSAQQFPDLHSELNLSSLELGDSALYFCASSVVQRESEQFFGPGTRLTVL.

The V and J genes are TRBV4-1 and TRBJ2-5; 11 positions agree with TRBD1. V trimming: 3 bases; J trimming: 4 bases; junction bases outside the gene matches: 13. Germline CDR1 and CDR2: MGHRA and YSYEKL. The length of the CDR3 is 18 residues. CDR3 residues: CASSQGAGQGAVRETQYF. CDR3 bases: TGCGCCAGCAGCCAGGGGGCCGGACAGGGGGCAGTACGAGAGACCCAGTACTTC.

This chain links TRBV12-5 with TRBJ2-1; 11 nucleotides match TRBD1. V trimming: 5 bases; J trimming: 12 bases; junction bases outside the gene matches: 12. Germline V CDR1 and CDR2: LGHNT, FRNRAP. CDR3 length: 15 amino acids. CDR3 sequence reads: CASGDPGTGGSRQFF. In DNA, the CDR3 is TGTGCTAGTGGTGACCCAGGGACAGGGGGTTCTCGGCAGTTCTTC.

The genes are TRBV29-1 and TRBJ1-5; the D gene is possibly TRBD1 (5 bases). The CDR3 runs 16 residues. Germline values: CDR1 SQVTM, CDR2 ANQGSEA. Trimming took off 4 bases at V and 1 base at J, with 17 bases between the two ends. CDR3 DNA sequence: TGCAGCGTTGTCCCGCAGGGATCGGGAAGCAATCAGCCCCAGCATTTT. This sequence encodes CSVVPQGSGSNQPQHF.

The CDR3 region is CASSTTGANVLTF. The DNA for the CDR3 is TGTGCCAGCAGCACCACTGGGGCCAACGTCCTGACTTTC. The genes are TRBV11-2 and TRBJ2-6, with D hard to call. CDR1 and CDR2 from the germline V gene are SGHAT and FQNNGV. The CDR3 is 13 amino acids. Trimming left V 5 bases short and J 2 bases short, with 4 bases between.

The chain has TRBV19 and TRBJ2-2; 7 bases agree with TRBD2. The ends lost 7 bases at V and 1 base at J; junction bases unmatched: 12. The CDR3 is 17 residues long. Per the germline V gene, CDR1 is LNHDA and CDR2 is SQIVND (reference sequence). CDR3 in DNA: TGTGCCAGTACCGAATCCCGACTAGCTTTGAACACCGGGGAGCTGTTTTTT. It codes for CASTESRLALNTGELFF. Supplemented by reference TRBV19 and TRBJ2-2, the full variable domain reads DGGITQSPKYLFRKEGQNVTLSCEQNLNHDAMYWYRQDPGQGLRLIYYSQIVNDFQKGDIAEGYSVSREKKESFPLTVTSAQKNPTAFYLCASTESRLALNTGELFFGEGSRLTVL.

Regarding this clone: Within the sample, other DNA sequences also encode this same CDR3. The V gene is TRBV5-1, the J gene TRBJ2-1; possible D gene TRBD2, 5 bases. Trimming left V 0 bases short and J 4 bases short, with 11 bases between. This CDR3 has 15 residues. The V gene's germline CDR1 is SGHRS and CDR2 YFSETQ. This CDR3 reads CASSLAGVGYNEQFF. CDR3 DNA: TGCGCCAGCAGCTTGGCCGGGGTTGGGTACAATGAGCAGTTCTTC.

This chain links TRBV28 with TRBJ2-1, with TRBD2 matching 7 bases. Losses at the gene ends were 2 bases for V and 2 bases for J; bases not matched to a gene: 12. This CDR3 comprises 18 residues. Germline-derived CDR1 and CDR2 are MDHEN and SYDVKM. CDR3 protein: CASSLPPRGSGTYNEQFF. Written as DNA, the CDR3 is TGTGCCAGCAGTTTACCCCCCCGGGGGAGCGGGACCTACAATGAGCAGTTCTTC.

The V gene is TRBV6-6, the J gene TRBJ1-2, with D perhaps TRBD1 (6 bases). Looked up from germline, CDR1 is MNHNY and CDR2 is SVGAGI (reference sequence). This CDR3 has 13 amino acids. V was cut by 4 bases and J by 3 bases, with 9 bases left in between. In nucleotides, the CDR3 is TGTGCCAGCAGTTCCCCAGGGGACTATGGCTACACCTTC. This gives the protein CASSSPGDYGYTF.

The chain has TRBV18 and TRBJ2-1; D may be TRBD2 (6 bases). V shed 3 bases and J shed 3 bases, with 15 bases lying between them. The germline V gene encodes CDR1 KGHSH and CDR2 LQKENI. The CDR3 consists of 16 residues. CDR3 sequence: CASSPAEGYIYNEQFF. DNA for the CDR3: TGTGCCAGCTCACCGGCGGAGGGCTATATCTACAATGAGCAGTTCTTC.

The rearrangement joins TRBV5-4 to TRBJ2-7; 8 positions agree with TRBD1. The CDR3 spans 13 residues. The V and J ends lost 4 bases and 2 bases, in that order; junction bases with no gene match: 2. Germline V lookup: CDR1 SGHNT, CDR2 YYREEE (reference sequence). CDR3 sequence: CASSVGQAYEQYF. DNA for the CDR3: TGTGCCAGCAGCGTGGGACAGGCCTACGAGCAGTACTTC. The whole variable domain, filled in from reference TRBV5-4 and TRBJ2-7, reads ETGVTQSPTHLIKTRGQQVTLRCSSQSGHNTVSWYQQALGQGPQFIFQYYREEENGRGNFPPRFSGLQFPNYSSELNVNALELDDSALYLCASSVGQAYEQYFGPGTRLTVT.

The chain has TRBV7-6 and TRBJ2-1; TRBD1 is a possible D gene (5 bases). Germline loops: CDR1 SGHVS, CDR2 FNYEAQ. This CDR3 has 16 amino acids. The ends were cut back, 2 bases at V and 4 bases at J, with 15 bases in the middle. The CDR3 nucleotides read TGTGCCAGCAGCTTAATCATGCAGGGAACGTACAATGAGCAGTTCTTC. It codes for CASSLIMQGTYNEQFF.

This rearrangement joins TRBV19 to TRBJ2-6, with D perhaps TRBD1 (5 bases). The CDR3 runs 21 residues. The V end was cut by 9 bases, the J end by 0 bases, with 30 bases between. The V gene's germline CDR1 is LNHDA and CDR2 SQIVND (reference sequence). CDR3 in amino acids: CASTKGRAMSSSHSGANVLTF. CDR3 DNA: TGTGCCAGCACAAAGGGCAGGGCAATGTCATCCTCTCACTCTGGGGCCAACGTCCTGACTTTC.

This clone was seen just once. At the DNA level, this CDR3 is encoded by other sequences in the same sample as well. This sequence joins TRBV29-1 and TRBJ2-3; maybe TRBD1 (6 bases). CDR3 length equals 12 residues. Deletions cut 7 bases from V and 4 bases from J, with 12 bases between. Germline V gene data show CDR1 as SQVTM and CDR2 as ANQGSEA. The CDR3 protein is CSEKQGADTQYF. Here the CDR3 DNA reads TGCAGCGAAAAACAGGGAGCAGATACGCAGTATTTT.

The chain has TRBV10-3 and TRBJ2-1; 11 bases are a match to TRBD2. V gave up 4 bases and J gave up 5 bases; unmatched junction bases: 4. The V gene's germline CDR1 is ENHRY and CDR2 SYGVKD. The CDR3 consists of 15 residues. This CDR3 is CAISGSGLADNEQFF. The CDR3 DNA reads as TGTGCCATCAGTGGATCGGGACTAGCGGACAATGAGCAGTTCTTC.